This TCR beta chain was profiled in a study of spatial heterogeneity in lung cancer. The study's findings and limits: Counts of expanded intratumoral alpha and beta TCRs tracked tumor mutation counts. Among tumor T cells, estimated coverage was roughly 7% for alpha chains and roughly 12% for beta chains.

The germline V gene has CDR1 SGHRS and CDR2 YFSETQ. The length of the CDR3 is 12 residues. Time point specified: sample taken at primary tumor resection. Unsorted samples of tumor, nontumor lung or frozen PBMC had their whole RNA sequenced. TCRdb re-analysed the 5' RACE reads in MiXCR, keeping a single row per CDR3 protein. Among some 20,000 distinct CDR3 sequences listed, 15% to 20% were seen once. This clonotype was counted between two and nine times. Its antigen is not identified. A junction boundary mismatches the germline segment, possibly from a read error. This material consisted of lung tumor tissue, taken at surgery. The gene calls are TRBV5-1 and TRBJ2-5; D not resolved. The clonotype was recovered from a female donor with early-stage non-small cell lung cancer. CDR3 residues: CASSLDLETQHF. In DNA, the CDR3 is TGCGCCAGCAGCTTGGATCTGGAGACCCAGCACTTC.